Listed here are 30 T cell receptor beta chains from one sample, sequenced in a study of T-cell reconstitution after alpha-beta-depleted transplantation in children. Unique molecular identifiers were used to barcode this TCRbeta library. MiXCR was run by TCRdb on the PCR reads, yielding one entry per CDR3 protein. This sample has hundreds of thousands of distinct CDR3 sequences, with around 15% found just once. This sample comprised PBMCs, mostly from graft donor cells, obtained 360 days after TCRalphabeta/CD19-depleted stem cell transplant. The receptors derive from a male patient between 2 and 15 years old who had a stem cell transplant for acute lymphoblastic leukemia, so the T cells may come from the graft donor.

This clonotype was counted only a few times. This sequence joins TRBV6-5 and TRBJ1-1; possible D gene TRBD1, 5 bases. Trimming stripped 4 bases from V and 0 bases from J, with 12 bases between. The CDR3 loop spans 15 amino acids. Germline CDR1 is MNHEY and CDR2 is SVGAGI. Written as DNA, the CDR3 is TGTGCCAGCAGTTCGCCGGGGGGTATGAACACTGAAGCTTTCTTT. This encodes CASSSPGGMNTEAFF.

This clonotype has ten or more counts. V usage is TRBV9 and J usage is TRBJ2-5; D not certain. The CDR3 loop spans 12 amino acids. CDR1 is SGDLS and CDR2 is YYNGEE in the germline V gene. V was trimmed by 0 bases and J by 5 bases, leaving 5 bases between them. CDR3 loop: CASSVEAETQYF. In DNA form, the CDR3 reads TGTGCCAGCAGCGTAGAGGCGGAGACCCAGTACTTC. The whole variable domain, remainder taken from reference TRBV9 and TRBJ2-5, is DSGVTQTPKHLITATGQRVTLRCSPRSGDLSVYWYQQSLDQGLQFLIQYYNGEERAKGNILERFSAQQFPDLHSELNLSSLELGDSALYFCASSVEAETQYFGPGTRLLVL.

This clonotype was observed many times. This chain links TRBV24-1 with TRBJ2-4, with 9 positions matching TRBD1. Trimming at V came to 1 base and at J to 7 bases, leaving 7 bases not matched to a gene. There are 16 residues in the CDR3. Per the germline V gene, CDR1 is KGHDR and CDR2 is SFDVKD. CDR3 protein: CATSDFLGTGMNIQYF. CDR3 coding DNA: TGTGCCACCAGTGATTTTCTAGGGACAGGGATGAACATTCAGTACTTC.

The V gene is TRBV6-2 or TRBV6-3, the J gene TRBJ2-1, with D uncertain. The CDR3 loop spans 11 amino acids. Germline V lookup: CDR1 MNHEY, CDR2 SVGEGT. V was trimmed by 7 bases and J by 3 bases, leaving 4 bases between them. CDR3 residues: CASKDYNEQFF. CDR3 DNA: TGTGCCAGCAAAGACTACAATGAGCAGTTCTTC.

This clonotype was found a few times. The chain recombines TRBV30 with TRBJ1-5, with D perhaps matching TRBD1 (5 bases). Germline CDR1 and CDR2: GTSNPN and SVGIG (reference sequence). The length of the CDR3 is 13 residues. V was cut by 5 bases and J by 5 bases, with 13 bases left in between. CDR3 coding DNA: TGTGCCTGGGGAGGGGCTCTTGATCAGCCCCAGCATTTT. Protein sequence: CAWGGALDQPQHF. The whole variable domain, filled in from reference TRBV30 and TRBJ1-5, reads SQTIHQWPATLVQPVGSPLSLECTVEGTSNPNLYWYRQAAGRGLQLLFYSVGIGQISSEVPQNLSASRPQDRQFILSSKKLLLSDSGFYLCAWGGALDQPQHFGDGTRLSIL.

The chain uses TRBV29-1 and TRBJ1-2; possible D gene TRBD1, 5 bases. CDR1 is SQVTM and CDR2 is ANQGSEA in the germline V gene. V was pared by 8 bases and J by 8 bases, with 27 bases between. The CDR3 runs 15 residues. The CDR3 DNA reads TGCAGCTTTATTGGGCAGGGCATAGGATCGGGAGGCTACACCTTC. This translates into CSFIGQGIGSGGYTF.

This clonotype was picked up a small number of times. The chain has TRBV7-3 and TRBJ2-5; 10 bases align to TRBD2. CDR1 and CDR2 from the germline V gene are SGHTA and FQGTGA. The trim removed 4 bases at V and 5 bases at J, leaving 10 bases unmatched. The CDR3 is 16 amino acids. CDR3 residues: CASSYKLAGGTETQYF. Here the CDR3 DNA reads TGTGCCAGCAGCTACAAGTTAGCGGGAGGAACGGAGACCCAGTACTTC.

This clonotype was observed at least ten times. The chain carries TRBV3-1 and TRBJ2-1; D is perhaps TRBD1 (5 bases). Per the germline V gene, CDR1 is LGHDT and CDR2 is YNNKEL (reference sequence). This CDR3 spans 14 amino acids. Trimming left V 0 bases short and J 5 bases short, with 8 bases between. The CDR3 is CASSQDFRDNEQFF. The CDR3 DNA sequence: TGTGCCAGCAGCCAAGATTTCAGGGACAATGAGCAGTTCTTC.

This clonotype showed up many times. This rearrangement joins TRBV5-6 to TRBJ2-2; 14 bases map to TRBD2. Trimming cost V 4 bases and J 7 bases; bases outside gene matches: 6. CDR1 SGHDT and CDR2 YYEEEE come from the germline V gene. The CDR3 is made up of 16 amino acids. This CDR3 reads CASSPGLAGDFGELFF. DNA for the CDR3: TGTGCCAGCAGCCCGGGACTAGCGGGAGATTTCGGGGAGCTGTTTTTT. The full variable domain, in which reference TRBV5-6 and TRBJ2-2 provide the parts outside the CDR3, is DAGVTQSPTHLIKTRGQQVTLRCSPKSGHDTVSWYQQALGQGPQFIFQYYEEEERQRGNFPDRFSGHQFPNYSSELNVNALLLGDSALYLCASSPGLAGDFGELFFGEGSRLTVL.

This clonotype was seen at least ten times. DNA of the CDR3: TGTGCCAGCAGCCGACGCCCAGGCGTCTACGAGCAGTACTTC. It translates to CASSRRPGVYEQYF. The V gene is TRBV11-1, the J gene TRBJ2-7; D not certain. There are 14 residues in the CDR3. Trimming cost V 5 bases and J 3 bases, with 14 bases left between them. From germline, CDR1 is SGHAT and CDR2 FQDESV (reference sequence).

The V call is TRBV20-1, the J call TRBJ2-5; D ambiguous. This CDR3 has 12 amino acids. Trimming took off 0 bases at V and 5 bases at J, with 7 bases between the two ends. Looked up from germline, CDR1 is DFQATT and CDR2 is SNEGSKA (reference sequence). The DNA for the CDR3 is TGCAGTGCTAGAGACCAGAGGGAGACCCAGTACTTC. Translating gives CSARDQRETQYF.

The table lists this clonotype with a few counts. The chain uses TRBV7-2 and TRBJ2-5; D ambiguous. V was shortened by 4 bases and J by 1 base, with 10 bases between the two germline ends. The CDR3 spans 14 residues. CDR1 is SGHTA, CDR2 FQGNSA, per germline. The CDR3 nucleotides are TGTGCCAGCAGCTCCTACGGCCGCCAAGAGACCCAGTACTTC. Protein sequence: CASSSYGRQETQYF. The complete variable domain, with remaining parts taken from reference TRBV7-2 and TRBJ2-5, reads GAGVSQSPSNKVTEKGKDVELRCDPISGHTALYWYRQSLGQGLEFLIYFQGNSAPDKSGLPSDRFSAERTGGSVSTLTIQRTQQEDSAVYLCASSSYGRQETQYFGPGTRLLVL.

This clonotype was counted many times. CDR3 coding DNA: TGTGCCAGCAGTGAGGCGGGAGGGCCGGAGACCCAGTACTTC. As protein: CASSEAGGPETQYF. The chain is built from TRBV7-3 and TRBJ2-5; 9 nucleotides match TRBD2. This CDR3 is 14 amino acids long. Unmatched junction bases numbered 7, after V lost 6 bases and J lost 5 bases. Germline V gives CDR1 SGHTA, CDR2 FQGTGA.

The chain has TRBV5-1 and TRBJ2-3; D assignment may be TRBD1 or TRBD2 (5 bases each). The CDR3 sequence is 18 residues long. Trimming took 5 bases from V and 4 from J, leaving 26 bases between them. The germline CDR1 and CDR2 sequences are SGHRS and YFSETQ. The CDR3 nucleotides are TGCGCCAGCAGGCCTTCCGGAGGCGAAACGATGGGGGCAGATACGCAGTATTTT. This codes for CASRPSGGETMGADTQYF.

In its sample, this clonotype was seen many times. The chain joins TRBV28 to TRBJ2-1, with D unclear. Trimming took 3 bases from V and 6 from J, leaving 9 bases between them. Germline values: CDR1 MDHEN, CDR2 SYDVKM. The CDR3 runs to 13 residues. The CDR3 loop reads CASSFVAGNEQFF. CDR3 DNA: TGTGCCAGCAGTTTTGTAGCCGGCAATGAGCAGTTCTTC.

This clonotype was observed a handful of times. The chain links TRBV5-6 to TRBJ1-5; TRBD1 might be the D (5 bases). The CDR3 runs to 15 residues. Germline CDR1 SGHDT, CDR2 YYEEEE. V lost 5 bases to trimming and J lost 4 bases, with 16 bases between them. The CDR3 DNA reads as TGTGCCAGCAGTCTTGGCCGGGGGATGAATCAGCCCCAGCATTTT. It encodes CASSLGRGMNQPQHF.

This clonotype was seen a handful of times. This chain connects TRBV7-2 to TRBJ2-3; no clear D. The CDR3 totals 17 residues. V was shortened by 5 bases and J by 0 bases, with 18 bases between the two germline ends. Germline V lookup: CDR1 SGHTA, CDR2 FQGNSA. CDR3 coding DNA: TGTGCCAGCAGCATCCCAAAGCACTTGACTAGCACAGATACGCAGTATTTT. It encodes CASSIPKHLTSTDTQYF.

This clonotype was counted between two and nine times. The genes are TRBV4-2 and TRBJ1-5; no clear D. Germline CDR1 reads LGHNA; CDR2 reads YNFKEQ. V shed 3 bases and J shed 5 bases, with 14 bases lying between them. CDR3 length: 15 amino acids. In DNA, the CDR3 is TGTGCCAGCAGCCAGGGCAGGAGTTACGATCAGCCCCAGCATTTT. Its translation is CASSQGRSYDQPQHF.

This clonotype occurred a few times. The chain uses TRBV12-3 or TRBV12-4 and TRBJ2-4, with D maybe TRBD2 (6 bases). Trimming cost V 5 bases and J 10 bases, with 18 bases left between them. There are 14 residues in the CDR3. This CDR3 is CASSPGTPKVIQYF. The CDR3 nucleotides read TGTGCCAGCAGTCCCGGGACTCCCAAAGTGATTCAGTACTTC.

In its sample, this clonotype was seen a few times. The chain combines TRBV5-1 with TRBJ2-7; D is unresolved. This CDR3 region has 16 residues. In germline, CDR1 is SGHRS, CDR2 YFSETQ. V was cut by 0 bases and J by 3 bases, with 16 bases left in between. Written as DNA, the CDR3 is TGCGCCAGCAGCTTGGATTTGGTTTCCGTTGTCTACGAGCAGTACTTC. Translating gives CASSLDLVSVVYEQYF.

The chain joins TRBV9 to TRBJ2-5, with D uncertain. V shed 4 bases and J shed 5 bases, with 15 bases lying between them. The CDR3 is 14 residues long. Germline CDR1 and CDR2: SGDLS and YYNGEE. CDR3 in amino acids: CASSIGDVLETQYF. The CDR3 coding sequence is TGTGCCAGCAGCATCGGAGACGTGTTGGAGACCCAGTACTTC.

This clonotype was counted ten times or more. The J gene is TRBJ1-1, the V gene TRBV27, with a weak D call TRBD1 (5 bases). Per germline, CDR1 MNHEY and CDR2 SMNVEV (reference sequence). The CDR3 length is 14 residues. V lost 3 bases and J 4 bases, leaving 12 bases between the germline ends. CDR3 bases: TGTGCCAGCAGTTTCTCGGGGGGGAGCACTGAAGCTTTCTTT. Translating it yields CASSFSGGSTEAFF.

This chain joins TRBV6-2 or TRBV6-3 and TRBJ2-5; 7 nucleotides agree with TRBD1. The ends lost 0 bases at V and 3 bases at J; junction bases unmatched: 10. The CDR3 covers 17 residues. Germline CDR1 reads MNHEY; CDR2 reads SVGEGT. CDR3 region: CASSYSGPQGIEETQYF. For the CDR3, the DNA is TGTGCCAGCAGTTACTCCGGCCCACAGGGGATCGAAGAGACCCAGTACTTC.

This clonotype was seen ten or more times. Here the CDR3 reads CASSYLQNQELQETQYF. The CDR3 region has the DNA TGTGCCAGCAGTTACCTCCAGAACCAAGAGCTCCAAGAGACCCAGTACTTC. This chain links TRBV28 with TRBJ2-5; no definite D call. V dropped 4 bases and J dropped 1 base, with 19 bases sitting between them. Germline V gene data show CDR1 as MDHEN and CDR2 as SYDVKM. The CDR3 is made up of 17 amino acids.

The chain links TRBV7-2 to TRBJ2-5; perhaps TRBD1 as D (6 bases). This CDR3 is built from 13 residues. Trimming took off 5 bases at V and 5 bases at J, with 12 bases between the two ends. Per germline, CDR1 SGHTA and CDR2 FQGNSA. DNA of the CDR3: TGTGCCAGCAGCATGCAGGGGCGGGAGACCCAGTACTTC. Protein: CASSMQGRETQYF.

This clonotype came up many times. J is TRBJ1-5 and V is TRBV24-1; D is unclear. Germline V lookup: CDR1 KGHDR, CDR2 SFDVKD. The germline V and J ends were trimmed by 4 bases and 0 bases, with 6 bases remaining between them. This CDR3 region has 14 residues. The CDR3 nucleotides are TGTGCCACCAGTGAAGGAGCTAGCAATCAGCCCCAGCATTTT. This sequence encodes CATSEGASNQPQHF.

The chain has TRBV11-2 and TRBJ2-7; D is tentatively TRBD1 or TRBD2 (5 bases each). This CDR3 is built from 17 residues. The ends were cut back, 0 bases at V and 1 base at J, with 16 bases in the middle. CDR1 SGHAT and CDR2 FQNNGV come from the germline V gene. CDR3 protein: CASSLEIIRDGSYEQYF. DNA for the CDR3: TGTGCCAGCAGCTTAGAAATAATAAGGGACGGATCCTACGAGCAGTACTTC.

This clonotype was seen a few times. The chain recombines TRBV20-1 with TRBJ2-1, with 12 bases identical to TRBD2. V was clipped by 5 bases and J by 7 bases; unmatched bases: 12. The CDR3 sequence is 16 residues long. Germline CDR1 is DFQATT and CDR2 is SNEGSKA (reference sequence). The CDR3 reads CSASTGLAGLTNEQFF. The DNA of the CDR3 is TGCAGTGCTTCGACGGGACTAGCGGGCCTGACGAATGAGCAGTTCTTC.

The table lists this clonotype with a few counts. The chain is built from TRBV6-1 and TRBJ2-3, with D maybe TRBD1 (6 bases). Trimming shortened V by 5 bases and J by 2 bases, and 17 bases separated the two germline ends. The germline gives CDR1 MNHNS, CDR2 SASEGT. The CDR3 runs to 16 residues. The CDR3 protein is CASSPGRGSSTDTQYF. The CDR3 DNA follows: TGTGCCAGCAGTCCCGGAAGGGGGAGCTCCACAGATACGCAGTATTTT.

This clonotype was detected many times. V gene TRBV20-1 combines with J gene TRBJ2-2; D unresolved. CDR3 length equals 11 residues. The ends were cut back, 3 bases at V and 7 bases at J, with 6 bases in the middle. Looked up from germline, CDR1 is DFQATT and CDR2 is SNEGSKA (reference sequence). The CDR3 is CSARSVGELFF. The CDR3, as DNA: TGCAGTGCTAGGAGCGTCGGGGAGCTGTTTTTT.